This T cell receptor (beta chain) stems from a study of monozygotic twins with inflammatory bowel disease. Germline V gene data show CDR1 as LNHDA and CDR2 as SQIVND (reference sequence). This CDR3 contains 16 residues. Every TCR library drew on 3500 ng of total RNA. Both the TCRalpha cDNA and the TCRbeta cDNA were taken through two nested PCRs, lasting around 15 and 9 cycles. TCRdb reanalyzed the 5' RACE reads, giving one entry per CDR3 protein sequence and no DNA. This sample contains 440,000 or so distinct CDR3 sequences. V usage is TRBV19 and J usage is TRBJ1-1. The specimen was blood. This TCR was recovered from a human donor with ulcerative colitis or Crohn's disease, or a healthy co-twin of an affected twin (not recorded which). The CDR3: CASSIHSGRAVAEAFF.